Following are 26 T cell receptor beta chains from one sample sequenced in a study of OX40 agonist ivuxolimab in advanced cancers. Libraries were made using the immunoSEQ multiplex PCR assay. Here the immuneACCESS table is served through TCRdb, limited to in-frame sequences with V and J called. Missing clones are a known gap in these copies; in checked studies unresolved V genes cover under half, and the rest lacks a known reason. The sample yields about 62,000 clones; around four fifths were counted once. Around 3.6% of the sample comes from the top ten. The material sequenced was CD4+ or CD8+ T cells sorted from blood, taken in a trial of the OX40 agonist ivuxolimab. These receptors were obtained from an adult with an advanced solid tumor such as melanoma, head and neck, liver or kidney cancer.

The chain links TRBV30 to TRBJ2-7, with no clear D. Trimming shortened V by 2 bases and J by 2 bases, and 13 bases separated the two germline ends. This CDR3 spans 14 amino acids. The V gene's germline CDR1 is GTSNPN and CDR2 SVGIG (reference sequence). The CDR3 loop reads CAWSLEVVAYEQYF. Written as DNA, the CDR3 is TGTGCCTGGAGTCTTGAAGTTGTGGCCTACGAGCAGTACTTC.

This chain links TRBV7-2 with TRBJ1-4, with 10 bases lining up with TRBD1. This CDR3 is 14 amino acids long. Germline CDR1 is SGHTA and CDR2 is FQGNSA. V was pared by 1 base and J by 14 bases, with 7 bases of the junction left unmatched. CDR3 amino acids: CASSLGDRGSLLFF. The CDR3 DNA reads as TGTGCCAGCAGCTTAGGGGACAGGGGATCTCTCCTGTTTTTT.

The rearrangement uses TRBV28 and TRBJ1-5, with D perhaps matching TRBD1 (6 bases). Trimming removed 2 bases from V and 1 base from J, with 9 bases in between. There are 15 residues in the CDR3. The germline CDR1 and CDR2 sequences are MDHEN and SYDVKM. The CDR3 sequence: CASSLGGASNQPQHF. DNA of the CDR3: TGTGCCAGCAGTTTAGGGGGGGCGAGCAATCAGCCCCAGCATTTT.

The CDR3 nucleotides read TGTGCCAGCAGCTTTCCGGGACAGGGTAGGAATGAGCAGTTCTTC. Translation gives CASSFPGQGRNEQFF. The gene calls are TRBV7-9 and TRBJ2-1, with 9 bases aligning to TRBD1. Trimming took 3 bases from V and 7 from J; bases not matched to a gene: 7. Germline loops: CDR1 SEHNR, CDR2 FQNEAQ (reference sequence). There are 15 residues in the CDR3.

The sample holds a few counts of this clone. The rearrangement joins TRBV27 to TRBJ2-7; no reliable D call. Deletions cut 4 bases from V and 2 bases from J, with 9 bases between. This CDR3 has 13 residues. CDR1 and CDR2 (germline): MNHEY, SMNVEV (reference sequence). This CDR3 is CASSSYQTYEQYF. CDR3 coding DNA: TGTGCCAGCAGTTCCTACCAAACCTACGAGCAGTACTTC.

The gene calls are TRBV6-1 and TRBJ1-2; the match to TRBD1 covers 9 bases. Germline V gives CDR1 MNHNS, CDR2 SASEGT. J was trimmed by 7 bases and V by 7 bases; bases with no gene match: 10. This CDR3 is 14 amino acids long. The CDR3 loop is CASNPPDRGSGYTF. DNA of the CDR3: TGTGCCAGCAACCCGCCGGACAGGGGATCTGGCTACACCTTC.

V gene TRBV5-1 combines with J gene TRBJ2-5, with 9 bases that match TRBD1. The CDR3 sequence is 15 residues long. The J segment lost 5 bases and the V segment lost 4 bases, leaving 9 bases of the junction unmatched. Germline loops: CDR1 SGHRS, CDR2 YFSETQ. The CDR3 DNA is TGCGCCAGCAGCCCCCTACAGGGGGCGGAGGAGACCCAGTACTTC. Translated, it gives CASSPLQGAEETQYF. The full variable domain, completed using reference TRBV5-1 and TRBJ2-5, is KAGVTQTPRYLIKTRGQQVTLSCSPISGHRSVSWYQQTPGQGLQFLFEYFSETQRNKGNFPGRFSGRQFSNSRSEMNVSTLELGDSALYLCASSPLQGAEETQYFGPGTRLLVL.

The chain links TRBV5-1 to TRBJ2-2; D is unclear. V was shortened by 2 bases and J by 4 bases, with 9 bases between the two germline ends. The germline gives CDR1 SGHRS, CDR2 YFSETQ. This CDR3 comprises 14 residues. The CDR3 DNA follows: TGCGCCAGCAGCTTAGTATTTATCACCGGGGAGCTGTTTTTT. Amino acids: CASSLVFITGELFF.

This sequence joins TRBV6-1 and TRBJ1-6, with TRBD1 matching over 8 bases. V dropped 3 bases and J dropped 8; count of bases not matched to a gene: 9. Germline V gene data show CDR1 as MNHNS and CDR2 as SASEGT. This CDR3 has 16 amino acids. This CDR3 reads CASSEVFGQGYSPLHF. The DNA of the CDR3 is TGTGCCAGCAGTGAGGTGTTTGGACAGGGATATTCACCCCTCCACTTT.

This chain connects TRBV19 to TRBJ2-1; 11 bases agree with TRBD2. V lost 5 bases to trimming and J lost 9 bases; unmatched junction nucleotides: 6. Germline CDR1 LNHDA, CDR2 SQIVND (reference sequence). This CDR3 is built from 14 residues. CDR3 amino acids: CASSWPLAGGEQFF. CDR3 nucleotide sequence: TGTGCCAGTAGTTGGCCTCTAGCGGGGGGTGAGCAGTTCTTC.

V and J are TRBV4-1 and TRBJ2-5, with D uncertain. This CDR3 comprises 16 residues. Trimming left V 1 base short and J 1 base short, with 13 bases between. The V gene's germline CDR1 is MGHRA and CDR2 YSYEKL. CDR3 in amino acids: CASSQVNLGFQETQYF. In nucleotides, the CDR3 is TGCGCCAGCAGCCAAGTCAATTTGGGGTTCCAAGAGACCCAGTACTTC.

The V call is TRBV7-6, the J call TRBJ2-3; D call uncertain. The CDR3 covers 11 residues. The germline gives CDR1 SGHVS, CDR2 FNYEAQ. Trimming took 4 bases from V and 5 from J, leaving 4 bases between them. CDR3 sequence: CASSWGDTQYF. CDR3 coding DNA: TGTGCCAGCAGCTGGGGAGATACGCAGTATTTT.

The rearrangement uses TRBV21-1 and TRBJ2-7; TRBD2, as called in the table, went unchecked against the DNA. TRBV21-1 is described as a pseudogene. There are 14 residues in the CDR3. The CDR3: CASNDRSRRSEQYF. DNA for the CDR3: TGTGCCAGCAACGACCGGTCGCGGAGATCCGAGCAGTACTTC.

V gene TRBV6-1 combines with J gene TRBJ2-7; TRBD2 aligns across 13 bases. The CDR3 is 14 residues long. Per germline, CDR1 MNHNS and CDR2 SASEGT. Trimming removed 8 bases from V and 4 bases from J; junction bases left unmatched: 5. CDR3 in DNA: TGTGCCAGCCGGACTAGCGGGAGTCGGTACGAGCAGTACTTC. Encoded protein: CASRTSGSRYEQYF.

J is TRBJ2-7 and V is TRBV18; 9 positions match TRBD1. V was pared by 6 bases and J by 0 bases, with 6 bases of the junction left unmatched. There are 15 residues in the CDR3. Per the germline V gene, CDR1 is KGHSH and CDR2 is LQKENI. The CDR3 loop is CASSDRGIPSYEQYF. CDR3 DNA sequence: TGTGCCAGCTCGGACAGGGGTATCCCCTCCTACGAGCAGTACTTC. The whole variable domain, filled in from reference TRBV18 and TRBJ2-7, reads NAGVMQNPRHLVRRRGQEARLRCSPMKGHSHVYWYRQLPEEGLKFMVYLQKENIIDESGMPKERFSAEFPKEGPSILRIQQVVRGDSAAYFCASSDRGIPSYEQYFGPGTRLTVT.

The rearrangement links TRBV14 to TRBJ2-7; 7 bases align to TRBD2. Germline-derived CDR1 and CDR2 are SGHDN and FVKESK. V lost 1 base and J lost 7; bases outside the gene matches: 4. This CDR3 has 13 residues. CDR3 protein: CASSQGLAREQYF. DNA of the CDR3: TGTGCCAGCAGCCAAGGACTAGCCCGTGAGCAGTACTTC.

The chain has TRBV7-9 and TRBJ2-5, with D possibly being TRBD1 (5 bases). Judging by the DNA end, TRBJ2-7 fits better; the J call may be wrong. This CDR3 has 16 amino acids. Germline V gene data show CDR1 as SEHNR and CDR2 as FQNEAQ (reference sequence). The CDR3 DNA sequence: TGTGCCAGCAGCTTAGATTTGACAGTCGACTCCTACGAGCAGTACTTC. It translates to CASSLDLTVDSYEQYF.

This chain links TRBV6-5 with TRBJ2-1, with TRBD1 as a possible D gene (6 bases). CDR3 length: 15 amino acids. The V end lost 8 bases, the J end lost 7 bases, and 21 bases lay between the germline ends. In germline, CDR1 is MNHEY, CDR2 SVGAGI. CDR3 coding DNA: TGTGCCAGCCGAACCCGTAAACAGGGCTCGAATGAGCAGTTCTTC. Amino acid sequence: CASRTRKQGSNEQFF.

This sequence joins TRBV7-6 and TRBJ1-2; unclear D gene. There are 13 residues in the CDR3. V was clipped by 2 bases and J by 5 bases, with 9 bases between them. Germline values: CDR1 SGHVS, CDR2 FNYEAQ. The CDR3 spells CASSLQPLYGYTF. The CDR3 DNA reads as TGTGCCAGCAGCTTACAGCCCCTTTATGGCTACACCTTC.

The chain couples TRBV14 to TRBJ2-7; D may match TRBD1 or TRBD2 (6 bases each). Germline V gene sequence: CDR1 SGHDN, CDR2 FVKESK. This CDR3 comprises 13 residues. Trimming removed 8 bases at V and 6 bases at J, with 17 bases between. CDR3 sequence reads: CASQRGVGSEQYF. For the CDR3, the DNA is TGTGCCAGCCAAAGGGGGGTTGGGTCCGAGCAGTACTTC.

This clone occurred a few times. The J gene is TRBJ2-3, the V gene TRBV28; 10 bases match TRBD1. V lost 5 bases to trimming and J lost 5 bases; unmatched junction nucleotides: 7. Per germline, CDR1 MDHEN and CDR2 SYDVKM. The CDR3 covers 15 residues. This CDR3 is CASSPRQGAGDTQYF. The CDR3 DNA reads as TGTGCCAGCAGTCCAAGACAGGGGGCGGGAGATACGCAGTATTTT.

This clone was seen once. The chain uses TRBV4-3 and TRBJ2-7; no firm D call. The germline gives CDR1 LGHNA, CDR2 YSLEER. The CDR3 spans 16 residues. Trimming removed 0 bases at V and 0 bases at J, with 12 bases between. This chain's CDR3 is CASSQDWQTSSYEQYF. For the CDR3, the DNA is TGCGCCAGCAGCCAAGATTGGCAGACGAGCTCCTACGAGCAGTACTTC.

This chain uses TRBV4-1 with TRBJ1-6; the match to TRBD1 covers 10 bases. CDR3 size: 16 residues. Germline V gene lookup returns CDR1 MGHRA and CDR2 YSYEKL. Losses at the gene ends were 1 base for V and 6 bases for J; bases not matched to a gene: 3. CDR3 coding DNA: TGCGCCAGCAGCCAAGTGTGGACAGGGGGTAATTCACCCCTCCACTTT. It yields the protein CASSQVWTGGNSPLHF.

This clone came up a few times. The chain uses TRBV6-1 and TRBJ1-1; weak D call: TRBD1 (5 bases). Trimming cost V 5 bases and J 3 bases, with 13 bases left between them. Looked up from germline, CDR1 is MNHNS and CDR2 is SASEGT. The CDR3 extends over 14 amino acids. DNA for the CDR3: TGTGCCAGCAGTCCTTGGGGGGGGGACACTGAAGCTTTCTTT. Protein sequence: CASSPWGGDTEAFF.

The CDR3 sequence is CASSSGLPRQFF. The CDR3 coding sequence is TGTGCCAGCAGCTCAGGACTCCCTCGGCAGTTCTTC. This chain joins TRBV11-3 and TRBJ2-1; a weak D match, TRBD2 (5 bases). Germline V CDR1 and CDR2: SGHNT, YENEEA. CDR3 length: 12 residues. V was trimmed by 4 bases and J by 12 bases, leaving 13 bases between them.

This clone was counted only a few times. The chain employs TRBV19 and TRBJ2-7, with D unresolved. Germline CDR1 and CDR2: LNHDA and SQIVND (reference sequence). Trimming removed 3 bases at V and 6 bases at J, with 12 bases between. The CDR3 is 13 residues long. CDR3 bases: TGTGCCAGTAGTATTGGGGTCCTCTCCGAGCAGTACTTC. It encodes CASSIGVLSEQYF.